One sample yielded the 26 T cell receptor beta chains listed below, sequenced in a study of T-cell reconstitution after alpha-beta-depleted transplantation in children. The TCRbeta library was prepared with unique molecular identifiers. Using its own MiXCR run on the PCR reads, TCRdb lists one record per CDR3 protein. The sample holds approximately 130,000 distinct CDR3 sequences; roughly 10% are singletons and the top ten take less than 25%. The material was PBMCs, mostly from graft donor cells, obtained 180 days after TCRalphabeta/CD19-depleted stem cell transplant. These receptors were obtained from a girl under three years old who had a stem cell transplant for combined immunodeficiency, so the T cells may come from the graft donor.

The chain recombines TRBV20-1 with TRBJ2-7; 8 bases are shared with TRBD2. Germline V lookup: CDR1 DFQATT, CDR2 SNEGSKA (reference sequence). With 0 bases clipped from V and 5 bases from J, the junction kept 9 bases outside the gene matches. This CDR3 contains 15 residues. The CDR3 DNA sequence: TGCAGTGCTAGAGATGGGAGCGGGAGCGCCCACGAGCAGTACTTC. It codes for CSARDGSGSAHEQYF.

This clonotype was recorded many times. V usage is TRBV7-3 and J usage is TRBJ2-2; D is undetermined. This CDR3 is 14 amino acids long. V was trimmed by 5 bases and J by 2 bases, leaving 9 bases between them. The germline CDR1 and CDR2 sequences are SGHTA and FQGTGA. This chain's CDR3 is CASSRDRNTGELFF. Written as DNA, the CDR3 is TGTGCCAGCAGCCGCGATCGCAACACCGGGGAGCTGTTTTTT.

This sequence joins TRBV5-1 and TRBJ2-1, with a weak D call TRBD2 (5 bases). Trimming shortened V by 5 bases and J by 2 bases, and 11 bases separated the two germline ends. Germline CDR1 reads SGHRS; CDR2 reads YFSETQ. The CDR3 extends over 14 amino acids. The CDR3 sequence is CASSLSGTYNEQFF. The CDR3 coding sequence is TGCGCCAGCAGTTTGAGCGGAACCTACAATGAGCAGTTCTTC. Supplemented by reference TRBV5-1 and TRBJ2-1, the full variable domain reads KAGVTQTPRYLIKTRGQQVTLSCSPISGHRSVSWYQQTPGQGLQFLFEYFSETQRNKGNFPGRFSGRQFSNSRSEMNVSTLELGDSALYLCASSLSGTYNEQFFGPGTRLTVL.

This chain uses TRBV20-1 with TRBJ2-5; TRBD1 agrees at 7 bases. The germline V gene has CDR1 DFQATT and CDR2 SNEGSKA (reference sequence). This CDR3 contains 13 residues. Unmatched junction bases numbered 7, after V lost 7 bases and J lost 2 bases. The CDR3 reads CSVPVRGQETQYF. CDR3 nucleotides: TGCAGTGTCCCGGTCAGGGGGCAAGAGACCCAGTACTTC.

This clonotype was observed a handful of times. The rearrangement links TRBV3-1 to TRBJ1-2, with 9 bases that match TRBD1. Looked up from germline, CDR1 is LGHDT and CDR2 is YNNKEL (reference sequence). This CDR3 spans 15 amino acids. V trimming: 3 bases; J trimming: 2 bases; junction bases outside the gene matches: 4. The CDR3 bases are TGTGCCAGCAGCCACAACAGGGGGCTAAACTATGGCTACACCTTC. It translates to CASSHNRGLNYGYTF.

V usage is TRBV11-1 and J usage is TRBJ1-6; maybe TRBD1 (5 bases). The germline gives CDR1 SGHAT, CDR2 FQDESV (reference sequence). The CDR3 consists of 19 residues. The ends were cut back, 1 base at V and 0 bases at J, with 16 bases in the middle. This chain's CDR3 is CASSLDRDSLDSYNSPLHF. DNA for the CDR3: TGTGCCAGCAGCTTAGACCGGGACTCCCTAGACTCCTATAATTCACCCCTCCACTTT.

This clonotype was counted between two and nine times. The gene calls are TRBV5-1 and TRBJ2-5; D is unclear. Trimming cost V 4 bases and J 2 bases, with 3 bases left between them. Germline loops: CDR1 SGHRS, CDR2 YFSETQ. The CDR3 has 11 amino acids. The CDR3 loop reads CASSGQETQYF. As DNA, the CDR3 is TGCGCCAGCAGCGGACAAGAGACCCAGTACTTC.

There are many counts of this clonotype. The CDR3 spells CSAYGLINEQFF. The CDR3 DNA reads TGCAGTGCCTATGGTCTGATTAATGAGCAGTTCTTC. The V call is TRBV20-1, the J call TRBJ2-1; unclear D gene. The germline V and J ends were trimmed by 6 bases and 7 bases, with 13 bases remaining between them. Germline loops: CDR1 DFQATT, CDR2 SNEGSKA (reference sequence). This CDR3 spans 12 amino acids.

The V gene is TRBV4-3, the J gene TRBJ2-3; D possibly corresponds to TRBD1 (5 bases). Trimming cost V 0 bases and J 6 bases, with 22 bases left between them. The germline gives CDR1 LGHNA, CDR2 YSLEER. The CDR3 consists of 18 residues. The chain's CDR3 is CASSQEVGRVRFGDTQYF. The CDR3 coding sequence is TGCGCCAGCAGCCAAGAAGTAGGCAGGGTGAGGTTCGGGGATACGCAGTATTTT.

This clonotype appeared a few times. The rearrangement joins TRBV4-1 to TRBJ2-7, with 7 bases aligning to TRBD1. The CDR3 is 14 amino acids. The germline gives CDR1 MGHRA, CDR2 YSYEKL. V shed 2 bases and J 5 bases; nucleotides not matched to a gene: 6. The CDR3 is CASSQYDRVHEQYF. The CDR3 DNA is TGCGCCAGCAGCCAATATGACAGGGTCCACGAGCAGTACTTC.

This clonotype was observed a few times. The CDR3 DNA reads as TGTGCCAGCAGCGTAGAGTCTAGCGCGAACACCGGGGAGCTGTTTTTT. This translates into CASSVESSANTGELFF. V and J are TRBV9 and TRBJ2-2; a possible D gene is TRBD2 (6 bases). Per germline, CDR1 SGDLS and CDR2 YYNGEE. There are 16 residues in the CDR3. Between the trimmed V and J ends, which lost 0 bases and 0 bases, there was a span of 9 bases.

The genes are TRBV2 and TRBJ2-7, with 13 positions matching TRBD2. The J segment lost 2 bases and the V segment lost 4 bases, leaving 5 bases of the junction unmatched. This CDR3 has 16 residues. Germline V gives CDR1 SNHLY, CDR2 FYNNEI. This CDR3 reads CASSGYGTSGTYEQYF. CDR3 DNA: TGTGCCAGCAGTGGCTACGGGACTAGCGGGACCTACGAGCAGTACTTC.

As to this clonotype: In this CDR3 the conserved last residue, phenylalanine or tryptophan, is missing, so a read error is likely. This rearrangement joins TRBV5-1 to TRBJ1-2; D remains unclear. The germline V and J ends were trimmed by 4 bases and 0 bases, with 19 bases remaining between them. Germline values: CDR1 SGHRS, CDR2 YFSETQ. The CDR3 contains 17 residues. The CDR3 DNA follows: TGCGCCAGCAGCCCGGGGAGGTCGGGCACCTCTAACTATGGCTACACCTTG. Residues: CASSPGRSGTSNYGYTL.

The chain combines TRBV5-1 with TRBJ2-3; D call uncertain. The CDR3 extends over 14 amino acids. Per the germline V gene, CDR1 is SGHRS and CDR2 is YFSETQ. The V end was cut by 3 bases, the J end by 0 bases, with 8 bases between. The DNA of the CDR3 is TGCGCCAGCAGCTACTCCGTCAGCACAGATACGCAGTATTTT. Translating gives CASSYSVSTDTQYF.

This clonotype was counted between two and nine times. The rearrangement joins TRBV9 to TRBJ2-5; D is perhaps TRBD1 or TRBD2 (5 bases each). V was shortened by 3 bases and J by 5 bases, with 14 bases between the two germline ends. The germline CDR1 and CDR2 sequences are SGDLS and YYNGEE. The length of the CDR3 is 14 residues. The CDR3 DNA reads TGTGCCAGCAGCGCGGGACGGTGGAGGGAGACCCAGTACTTC. Amino acids: CASSAGRWRETQYF.

The table lists this clonotype with a few counts. V and J are TRBV25-1 and TRBJ2-1; possible D gene TRBD2, 6 bases. The CDR3 has 18 amino acids. Looked up from germline, CDR1 is MGHDK and CDR2 is SYGVNS. V was pared by 0 bases and J by 1 base, with 16 bases between. In DNA form, the CDR3 reads TGTGCCAGCAGTGAATATGGGGGTTTGGGGACTTCCTACAATGAGCAGTTCTTC. It translates to CASSEYGGLGTSYNEQFF.

In this sample, this clonotype turned up many times. This chain joins TRBV18 and TRBJ2-7, with TRBD1 identical over 8 bases. Trimming took 3 bases from V and 4 from J; bases not matched to a gene: 8. This CDR3 is built from 15 residues. Germline V CDR1 and CDR2: KGHSH, LQKENI. The CDR3: CASSPGQGPGYEQYF. The CDR3 DNA sequence: TGTGCCAGCTCACCCGGACAGGGCCCAGGGTACGAGCAGTACTTC.

This clonotype was detected only a few times. V and J are TRBV20-1 and TRBJ2-3; possibly TRBD1 or TRBD2 for D (5 bases each). CDR1 and CDR2 (germline): DFQATT, SNEGSKA (reference sequence). With 5 bases removed from V and 1 base from J, the gap between germline ends came to 13 bases. The CDR3 extends over 14 amino acids. CDR3 residues: CSACRDGRTDTQYF. CDR3 coding DNA: TGCAGTGCTTGTCGGGACGGGCGCACAGATACGCAGTATTTT.

The chain carries TRBV4-2 and TRBJ2-7; D might be TRBD2 (5 bases). This CDR3 has 14 residues. Germline CDR1 is LGHNA and CDR2 is YNFKEQ. Trimming left V 5 bases short and J 1 base short, with 12 bases between. Here the CDR3 reads CASSTTTSSYEQYF. CDR3 DNA sequence: TGTGCCAGCAGCACCACTACTAGTTCCTACGAGCAGTACTTC.

This clonotype was detected only a few times. The CDR3 here is CSARDAGRGYEQYF. CDR3 sequence (DNA): TGCAGTGCTAGAGATGCAGGCAGGGGGTACGAGCAGTACTTC. V gene TRBV20-1 combines with J gene TRBJ2-7; 7 bases map to TRBD1. The ends lost 0 bases at V and 4 bases at J; junction bases unmatched: 6. Germline V lookup: CDR1 DFQATT, CDR2 SNEGSKA (reference sequence). The CDR3 has 14 residues.

This clonotype was seen more than once but under ten times. The chain couples TRBV5-6 to TRBJ2-7; 8 nucleotides agree with TRBD2. V trimming: 4 bases; J trimming: 0 bases; junction bases outside the gene matches: 6. Germline CDR1 and CDR2: SGHDT and YYEEEE. This CDR3 has 15 residues. This CDR3 is CASSPSGPVSYEQYF. In nucleotides, the CDR3 is TGTGCCAGCAGCCCTAGCGGGCCCGTCTCCTACGAGCAGTACTTC.

This clonotype has a count of ten or more. This chain uses TRBV24-1 with TRBJ2-7; 8 bases fit TRBD1. V lost 3 bases and J lost 2; bases outside the gene matches: 5. The CDR3 extends over 15 amino acids. Germline V gives CDR1 KGHDR, CDR2 SFDVKD. In DNA, the CDR3 is TGTGCCACCAGTGATAAAACAGGGGGTCCCTACGAGCAGTACTTC. Its translation: CATSDKTGGPYEQYF.

This clonotype was counted ten times or more. This chain links TRBV20-1 with TRBJ1-1, with TRBD1 as a possible D gene (6 bases). Trimming stripped 3 bases from V and 8 bases from J, with 10 bases between. The CDR3 loop spans 11 amino acids. CDR1 and CDR2 from the germline V gene are DFQATT and SNEGSKA (reference sequence). The CDR3 region is CSARRGQEAFF. CDR3 in DNA: TGCAGTGCTAGGCGGGGGCAGGAAGCTTTCTTT.

This chain connects TRBV7-2 to TRBJ2-5; 9 nucleotides line up with TRBD2. The junction had 10 bases not matched to a gene; V was cut back by 3 bases and J by 5 bases. This CDR3 is 16 amino acids long. Germline CDR1 and CDR2: SGHTA and FQGNSA. The CDR3 coding sequence is TGTGCCAGCAGCTTTTTGGCGGGGGGGCGAGGGGAGACCCAGTACTTC. It specifies CASSFLAGGRGETQYF.

To note about this clonotype: The junction does not match germline at one end; this may be a read error. The V call is TRBV5-4, the J call TRBJ2-7, with D hard to call. Per the germline V gene, CDR1 is SGHNT and CDR2 is YYREEE (reference sequence). The CDR3 runs 13 residues. The CDR3, as DNA: TGTGCCATCAGCTTAAGGGTCCCCTTCGAGCAGTACTTC. Translated, it gives CAISLRVPFEQYF. Drawing the rest from reference TRBV5-4 and TRBJ2-7, the complete variable domain is ETGVTQSPTHLIKTRGQQVTLRCSSQSGHNTVSWYQQALGQGPQFIFQYYREEENGRGNFPPRFSGLQFPNYSSELNVNALELDDSALYLCAISLRVPFEQYFGPGTRLTVT.

This clonotype occurred a few times. The CDR3 protein is CASSFRGGHNEQFF. CDR3 DNA sequence: TGTGCCAGCAGTTTCCGCGGGGGCCACAATGAGCAGTTCTTC. This chain connects TRBV28 to TRBJ2-1; D perhaps matches TRBD2 (7 bases). The CDR3 length is 14 residues. Germline V gives CDR1 MDHEN, CDR2 SYDVKM. The V end was cut by 3 bases, the J end by 5 bases, with 11 bases between.